This T cell receptor (beta chain) emerged from a study of blood T cell repertoires in COVID-19. Study-wide context: Acute and convalescent COVID-19 specimens originated in the United States, Italy and Spain. PBMCs, B-cell-depleted T cells, or T cells provided the cDNA or gDNA that made up the material.

The CDR3 is made up of 14 amino acids. Germline V gene data show CDR1 as LNHDA and CDR2 as SQIVND (reference sequence). V was clipped by 4 bases and J by 3 bases; unmatched bases: 5. Original methodology: Amplified reference gene primers provided the basis for estimating nucleated cell counts. Generated by immunoSEQ multiplex PCR, the TCRdb table keeps only in-frame clones and is missing some. V and J calls and clone size are copied from that table; D and trimming were computed from the DNA. The sample lists about 160,000 clones, 70% to 90% occurring once. Sequencing was done on a sample of peripheral blood. The chain uses TRBV19 and TRBJ1-2, with 7 positions matching TRBD1. The source of this sequence is a human donor in a cohort sampled during active COVID-19. CDR3 nucleotide sequence: TGTGCCAGTAGTACGACAGGGTCGGACTATGGCTACACCTTC. Its protein is CASSTTGSDYGYTF.